This T cell receptor (beta chain) was profiled in a study of blood T cells in healthy people across ages. Whole-study results and caveats: Age showed a roughly linear inverse relationship with TCR beta diversity per million T cells. Researchers report that TCR beta diversity correlated strongly with naive T cell percentage. More naive CD4+ cells and higher diversity were found in long-lived than in aged donors.

Next came a second PCR, run for about 7 to 12 cycles, which used a sample-barcoded 5' primer along with a J-beta primer mix. MiXCR, run by TCRdb on the 5' RACE reads, gives a single entry per CDR3 protein. This sample has around 800,000 distinct CDR3 sequences, with roughly 50% found just once. A word on this clonotype: The antigen remains undetermined.

There were healthy Caucasian individuals from Russia, aged roughly 6 to 90, serving as donors. Trimming stripped 0 bases from V and 5 bases from J, with 10 bases between. Germline CDR1 DFQATT, CDR2 SNEGSKA (reference sequence). This CDR3 is built from 13 residues. Material: blood. The J gene is TRBJ1-2, the V gene TRBV20-1; D is unclear. The sequence was obtained from a man older than 75 in good health. CDR3 region: CSARDGSGYGYTF. In DNA form, the CDR3 reads TGCAGTGCTAGAGATGGGTCGGGATATGGCTACACCTTC.